This passage covers 32 T cell receptor beta chains from one sample sequenced in a study of blood T cells in healthy people across ages. The second PCR ran roughly 6 to 12 cycles with a sample-barcoded 5' primer and J-beta primers. TCRdb called the 5' RACE reads again in MiXCR, with one record for every CDR3 protein. The sample yields over 600,000 distinct CDR3 sequences, roughly 20% seen once. Source material: blood. The source of these receptors is a man aged 65 to 85 in good health.

This chain connects TRBV2 to TRBJ1-4; 7 bases line up with TRBD1. After removal of 6 bases from V and 8 bases from J, the junction contained 9 bases not matched to a gene. The CDR3 totals 14 residues. Germline V gene sequence: CDR1 SNHLY, CDR2 FYNNEI. The CDR3, as DNA: TGTGCCAGCAGCAAAACAGGGGTAGTCGAAAAACTGTTTTTT. Amino acids: CASSKTGVVEKLFF.

This clonotype has only a few counts. The rearrangement links TRBV5-1 to TRBJ2-1; D is tentatively TRBD1 or TRBD2 (5 bases each). Between the trimmed V and J ends, which lost 0 bases and 7 bases, there was a span of 14 bases. The CDR3 contains 15 residues. Germline-derived CDR1 and CDR2 are SGHRS and YFSETQ. This CDR3 reads CASSLVVGAGNEQFF. The CDR3 bases are TGCGCCAGCAGCTTGGTCGTCGGGGCGGGTAATGAGCAGTTCTTC.

This clonotype was observed a few times. The chain carries TRBV9 and TRBJ2-7; possibly TRBD2 for D (6 bases). The CDR3 has 15 residues. Deletions cut 0 bases from V and 7 bases from J, with 17 bases between. Per germline, CDR1 SGDLS and CDR2 YYNGEE. The chain's CDR3 is CASSVGPGVSYEQYF. CDR3 in DNA: TGTGCCAGCAGCGTAGGTCCGGGAGTTTCGTATGAGCAGTACTTC.

The chain joins TRBV29-1 to TRBJ2-5, with D tentatively TRBD2 (7 bases). V was shortened by 4 bases and J by 2 bases, with 17 bases between the two germline ends. The CDR3 has 15 residues. Germline V lookup: CDR1 SQVTM, CDR2 ANQGSEA. CDR3: CSVVGGEFSQETQYF. The CDR3 region has the DNA TGCAGCGTTGTAGGGGGGGAGTTCTCGCAAGAGACCCAGTACTTC.

The J gene is TRBJ2-5, the V gene TRBV5-5; unclear D gene. The DNA end favors TRBJ2-7, so the J call may be wrong. From germline, CDR1 is SGHKS and CDR2 YYEKEE (reference sequence). The length of the CDR3 is 14 residues. The CDR3 nucleotides read TGTGCCAGCAGCCTTTGGACGGTTACCTACGAGCAGTACTTC. Protein sequence: CASSLWTVTYEQYF.

J is TRBJ2-1 and V is TRBV10-3, with 9 bases matching TRBD2. V was pared by 4 bases and J by 7 bases, with 17 bases of the junction left unmatched. CDR3 size: 18 residues. Per the germline V gene, CDR1 is ENHRY and CDR2 is SYGVKD. The CDR3 region is CAISADLGSGSTGNEQFF. The DNA of the CDR3 is TGTGCCATCAGTGCTGATTTGGGTAGCGGGAGTACAGGGAATGAGCAGTTCTTC.

This rearrangement joins TRBV4-1 to TRBJ2-2; possibly TRBD1 or TRBD2 for D (5 bases each). This CDR3 spans 15 amino acids. Germline V gives CDR1 MGHRA, CDR2 YSYEKL. With 6 bases removed from V and 1 base from J, the gap between germline ends came to 12 bases. CDR3 nucleotides: TGCGCCAGCAGACACCGGGACGAGAACACCGGGGAGCTGTTTTTT. As protein: CASRHRDENTGELFF.

The table lists this clonotype with many counts. The chain employs TRBV12-3 or TRBV12-4 and TRBJ2-5, with 9 bases aligning to TRBD2. The CDR3 is 15 amino acids. After removal of 6 bases from V and 2 bases from J, the junction contained 7 bases not matched to a gene. The CDR3 is CASREAGGLQETQYF. The CDR3, as DNA: TGTGCCAGCAGGGAAGCGGGAGGCTTGCAAGAGACCCAGTACTTC.

Only a few counts were recorded for this clonotype. This rearrangement joins TRBV25-1 to TRBJ2-4; possible D gene TRBD2, 5 bases. Trimming removed 4 bases at V and 1 base at J, with 14 bases between. The CDR3 covers 16 residues. CDR1 and CDR2 (germline): MGHDK, SYGVNS. CDR3 sequence reads: CASSATGSLAKNIQYF. The DNA of the CDR3 is TGTGCCAGCAGTGCCACGGGGTCCTTGGCCAAAAACATTCAGTACTTC.

This clonotype was observed at least ten times. The V call is TRBV11-2, the J call TRBJ2-1; D not certain. Trimming removed 0 bases at V and 10 bases at J, with 7 bases between. The CDR3 is made up of 12 amino acids. The V gene's germline CDR1 is SGHAT and CDR2 FQNNGV. The CDR3 loop reads CASSLDILEQFF. DNA of the CDR3: TGTGCCAGCAGCTTAGATATATTGGAGCAGTTCTTC. The whole variable domain, filled in from reference TRBV11-2 and TRBJ2-1, reads EAGVAQSPRYKIIEKRQSVAFWCNPISGHATLYWYQQILGQGPKLLIQFQNNGVVDDSQLPKDRFSAERLKGVDSTLKIQPAKLEDSAVYLCASSLDILEQFFGPGTRLTVL.

This clonotype came up a few times. The V call is TRBV20-1, the J call TRBJ2-5, with 9 positions matching TRBD1. CDR1 is DFQATT and CDR2 is SNEGSKA in the germline V gene (reference sequence). This CDR3 region has 15 residues. V gave up 6 bases and J gave up 5 bases; unmatched junction bases: 13. The DNA of the CDR3 is TGCAGTGCCTCAAATGCGGGACAGGGAATTGAGACCCAGTACTTC. Translated, it gives CSASNAGQGIETQYF.

The chain recombines TRBV9 with TRBJ2-5, with 8 bases aligning to TRBD2. The length of the CDR3 is 16 residues. Germline values: CDR1 SGDLS, CDR2 YYNGEE. Trimming at V came to 1 base and at J to 0 bases, leaving 5 bases not matched to a gene. CDR3 amino acids: CASSVNSGINQETQYF. The CDR3 DNA is TGTGCCAGCAGCGTAAATAGCGGGATCAACCAAGAGACCCAGTACTTC.

Turning to this clonotype: Its ends do not fully match the called genes, so a read error is possible. This chain links TRBV5-1 with TRBJ2-5; D is unresolved. The assigned J gene may be wrong: the sequence end matches TRBJ2-7 better. Per the germline V gene, CDR1 is SGHRS and CDR2 is YFSETQ. CDR3 length: 14 residues. CDR3: CASGLLANSYEQYF. As DNA, the CDR3 is TGCGCCAGCGGCTTGCTGGCCAACTCCTACGAGCAGTACTTC.

This clonotype was seen repeatedly, ten times or more. The J gene is TRBJ2-7, the V gene TRBV20-1; TRBD1 matches 10 bases. The CDR3 loop spans 13 amino acids. In germline, CDR1 is DFQATT, CDR2 SNEGSKA (reference sequence). V gave up 5 bases and J gave up 4 bases; unmatched junction bases: 5. CDR3 loop: CSALGQGIYEQYF. CDR3 DNA: TGCAGTGCTTTGGGACAGGGGATTTACGAGCAGTACTTC.

This clonotype was detected once. V and J are TRBV27 and TRBJ2-5; D uncertain. TRBJ2-7 matches the DNA end more closely, so the J call is doubtful. This CDR3 has 15 residues. Looked up from germline, CDR1 is MNHEY and CDR2 is SMNVEV (reference sequence). The CDR3 DNA follows: TGTGCCAGCAGTTTAGTGGGTGTCGGCTCCTACGAGCAGTACTTC. Protein product: CASSLVGVGSYEQYF.

This clonotype was seen a few times. The rearrangement links TRBV10-3 to TRBJ2-1, with D tentatively TRBD1 (5 bases). Germline CDR1 is ENHRY and CDR2 is SYGVKD. V gave up 3 bases and J gave up 2 bases, with 14 bases separating them. The length of the CDR3 is 16 residues. This chain's CDR3 is CAISDFGTDTYNEQFF. CDR3 coding DNA: TGTGCCATCAGTGACTTCGGAACGGACACCTACAATGAGCAGTTCTTC.

The chain has TRBV7-2 and TRBJ2-3; D is possibly TRBD1 (5 bases). The CDR3 totals 17 residues. Germline loops: CDR1 SGHTA, CDR2 FQGNSA. V was shortened by 4 bases and J by 2 bases, with 19 bases between the two germline ends. CDR3 nucleotides: TGTGCCAGCAGCTCACGGACATACCCTAAACTCACAGATACGCAGTATTTT. Its translation: CASSSRTYPKLTDTQYF.

The V gene is TRBV21-1, the J gene TRBJ2-7. TRBV21-1 is a pseudogene locus. This CDR3 contains 11 residues. The CDR3 sequence is CASSKEGEQYF. CDR3 nucleotide sequence: TGTGCCAGCAGCAAAGAAGGCGAGCAGTACTTC.

The chain employs TRBV5-1 and TRBJ2-2; D unclear. The V gene lost 2 bases and the J gene lost 4 bases, with 6 bases spanning the gap. Germline-derived CDR1 and CDR2 are SGHRS and YFSETQ. This CDR3 has 13 residues. The chain's CDR3 is CASSFEITGELFF. In DNA, the CDR3 is TGCGCCAGCAGCTTTGAGATCACCGGGGAGCTGTTTTTT. Filled out from reference TRBV5-1 and TRBJ2-2, the complete variable domain reads KAGVTQTPRYLIKTRGQQVTLSCSPISGHRSVSWYQQTPGQGLQFLFEYFSETQRNKGNFPGRFSGRQFSNSRSEMNVSTLELGDSALYLCASSFEITGELFFGEGSRLTVL.

The rearrangement uses TRBV5-6 and TRBJ1-1, with a possible D match to TRBD1 (5 bases). The V gene's germline CDR1 is SGHDT and CDR2 YYEEEE. The CDR3 runs to 13 residues. V was trimmed by 4 bases and J by 8 bases, leaving 15 bases between them. The CDR3 reads CASSPPATEEAFF. CDR3 DNA sequence: TGTGCCAGCAGCCCCCCCGCGACAGAGGAAGCTTTCTTT.

This clonotype has a count of ten or more. The chain joins TRBV11-2 to TRBJ1-1; the D is unclear. Trimming took off 5 bases at V and 2 bases at J, with 3 bases between the two ends. The CDR3 has 11 amino acids. Germline V gives CDR1 SGHAT, CDR2 FQNNGV. The CDR3 reads CASSPNTEAFF. The CDR3 DNA reads as TGTGCCAGCAGCCCCAACACTGAAGCTTTCTTT.

The chain joins TRBV5-1 to TRBJ2-4, with 7 bases aligning to TRBD2. This CDR3 has 17 amino acids. The germline V gene has CDR1 SGHRS and CDR2 YFSETQ. Germline trimming cut 0 bases from V and 1 base from J; bases unmatched to any gene: 7. As DNA, the CDR3 is TGCGCCAGCAGCTTGGTAGCGGGTGAAGGGGCCAAAAACATTCAGTACTTC. Protein product: CASSLVAGEGAKNIQYF.

In its sample, this clonotype was seen a few times. This chain uses TRBV5-1 with TRBJ2-7, with no clear D. In germline, CDR1 is SGHRS, CDR2 YFSETQ. The germline V and J ends were trimmed by 0 bases and 4 bases, with 8 bases remaining between them. CDR3 length: 13 amino acids. The CDR3 protein is CASSLGIGYEQYF. CDR3 nucleotide sequence: TGCGCCAGCAGCTTGGGGATAGGATACGAGCAGTACTTC.

V is TRBV6-1 and J is TRBJ2-7; D unclear. The ends were cut back, 2 bases at V and 3 bases at J, with 14 bases in the middle. The germline gives CDR1 MNHNS, CDR2 SASEGT. The CDR3 consists of 15 residues. The CDR3 sequence is CASSEPQNYLYEQYF. Written as DNA, the CDR3 is TGTGCCAGCAGTGAACCCCAGAATTACCTCTACGAGCAGTACTTC.

As regards this clonotype: The conserved phenylalanine or tryptophan normally closing the CDR3 is absent here, so this likely arose from a read error. CDR3 region: CSLRQGMNTAAFL. The CDR3 DNA reads as TGCAGCCTCAGACAGGGGATGAACACTGCAGCTTTCCTT. The chain combines TRBV29-1 with TRBJ1-1; 8 nucleotides align to TRBD1. Germline V CDR1 and CDR2: SQVTM, ANQGSEA. The CDR3 contains 13 residues.

The rearrangement links TRBV11-2 to TRBJ2-7; TRBD1 matches at 9 bases. The CDR3 loop spans 13 amino acids. The trim removed 1 base at V and 8 bases at J, leaving 3 bases unmatched. Germline CDR1 reads SGHAT; CDR2 reads FQNNGV. The CDR3 DNA follows: TGTGCCAGCAGCTTAGCACAGGGGGCGCAGCAGTACTTC. Amino acids: CASSLAQGAQQYF.

This clonotype was found a few times. The chain employs TRBV7-9 and TRBJ2-1; 7 bases align to TRBD2. CDR3 length: 17 amino acids. V gave up 1 base and J gave up 1 base; unmatched junction bases: 7. Germline V CDR1 and CDR2: SEHNR, FQNEAQ (reference sequence). CDR3 DNA sequence: TGTGCCAGCAGCTTAGTCGCTAGCGGTTGGTCCTACAATGAGCAGTTCTTC. It translates to CASSLVASGWSYNEQFF.

The rearrangement links TRBV3-1 to TRBJ1-2; no clear D. Germline CDR1 reads LGHDT; CDR2 reads YNNKEL (reference sequence). This CDR3 is 14 amino acids long. Trimming left V 1 base short and J 3 bases short, with 9 bases between. The CDR3 sequence: CASSQVTGDYGYTF. The CDR3 DNA sequence: TGTGCCAGCAGCCAAGTTACGGGTGACTATGGCTACACCTTC.

This clonotype was seen more than once but under ten times. The junction departs from the called germline gene at one end, perhaps through a read error. The CDR3 DNA reads as TGTGCTAGCAGCTTCCAACTAGCCGCGTACAATGAGCAGCTCTTC. Amino acids: CASSFQLAAYNEQLF. The gene calls are TRBV7-7 and TRBJ2-5; D is perhaps TRBD2 (6 bases). The CDR3 covers 15 residues. From germline, CDR1 is SSHAT and CDR2 FNYEAQ (reference sequence).

This clonotype came up many times. This rearrangement joins TRBV2 to TRBJ2-7; 9 positions match TRBD2. The CDR3 has 14 amino acids. The ends lost 5 bases at V and 7 bases at J; junction bases unmatched: 9. CDR1 SNHLY and CDR2 FYNNEI come from the germline V gene. This chain's CDR3 is CASSQGLATAEQYF. CDR3 sequence (DNA): TGTGCCAGCAGTCAAGGACTAGCGACTGCAGAGCAGTACTTC.

This clonotype was counted a few times. V and J are TRBV7-8 and TRBJ2-3; 15 nucleotides align to TRBD2. This CDR3 is 19 amino acids long. Germline CDR1 reads SGHVS; CDR2 reads FQNEAQ. V was clipped by 4 bases and J by 0 bases; unmatched bases: 8. The chain's CDR3 is CASSWTKGTSGRSTDTQYF. Here the CDR3 DNA reads TGTGCCAGCAGCTGGACAAAAGGGACTAGCGGGAGGAGCACAGATACGCAGTATTTT.

This clonotype has just a few counts. The V and J genes are TRBV3-1 and TRBJ1-5; the D gene is possibly TRBD1 (5 bases). V was pared by 0 bases and J by 11 bases, with 11 bases between. Per germline, CDR1 LGHDT and CDR2 YNNKEL (reference sequence). CDR3 length equals 13 residues. The DNA for the CDR3 is TGTGCCAGCAGCCAAGACAGACGGGGGGCCCAGCATTTT. Translation gives CASSQDRRGAQHF.